What follows are 6 T cell receptor beta chains derived from one specimen sequenced in a study of beta chain features in type 1 diabetes. Expressed TCRB transcripts were sequenced because the entire RNA isolate underwent reverse transcription. Assay: immunoSEQ multiplex PCR; the TCRdb copy retains only in-frame clones and omits some. The sample includes hundreds of thousands of clones, 9.6% of them seen just once. Sample: naive CD4+ T cells from blood. Receptor source: a woman under 30 in good health.

V usage is TRBV5-1 and J usage is TRBJ2-1; tentatively, D is TRBD1 (5 bases). Trimming pared 0 bases from V and 3 bases from J, leaving 7 bases between. CDR1 SGHRS and CDR2 YFSETQ come from the germline V gene. CDR3 length: 14 amino acids. DNA of the CDR3: TGCGCCAGCAGCTTGGAGGGGTACTACAATGAGCAGTTCTTC. Translation: CASSLEGYYNEQFF.

In its sample, this clone was seen a few times. V and J are TRBV7-9 and TRBJ1-5; 9 nucleotides align to TRBD1. Per the germline V gene, CDR1 is SEHNR and CDR2 is FQNEAQ (reference sequence). The J segment lost 5 bases and the V segment lost 3 bases, leaving 2 bases of the junction unmatched. The length of the CDR3 is 14 residues. The DNA of the CDR3 is TGTGCCAGCAGCTTGGGACAGGGTGATCAGCCCCAGCATTTT. It codes for CASSLGQGDQPQHF.

This clone occurred a few times. The rearrangement uses TRBV5-6 and TRBJ2-3; TRBD2 is a possible D gene (6 bases). V lost 2 bases, J lost 0 bases, and 13 bases lay in between. Germline V gene data show CDR1 as SGHDT and CDR2 as YYEEEE. The CDR3 covers 16 residues. For the CDR3, the DNA is TGTGCCAGCAGCTTCTTAGCGGACCCTAGCACAGATACGCAGTATTTT. The encoded protein is CASSFLADPSTDTQYF.

The sample holds a few counts of this clone. J is TRBJ1-2 and V is TRBV7-2, with a tentative D call TRBD1 (5 bases). The ends were cut back, 1 base at V and 1 base at J, with 13 bases in the middle. This CDR3 has 16 amino acids. Germline V gives CDR1 SGHTA, CDR2 FQGNSA. The CDR3 is CASSLGTTWINYGYTF. CDR3 DNA: TGTGCCAGCAGCTTAGGGACAACTTGGATTAACTATGGCTACACCTTC.

The table lists this clone with a few counts. The chain is built from TRBV5-4 and TRBJ1-2; no reliable D call. Germline values: CDR1 SGHNT, CDR2 YYREEE (reference sequence). Trimming removed 2 bases at V and 0 bases at J, with 8 bases between. The CDR3 is made up of 14 amino acids. CDR3 in DNA: TGTGCCAGCAGCTTACCCGGGACTAACTATGGCTACACCTTC. This codes for CASSLPGTNYGYTF.

For the CDR3, the DNA is TGCGCCAGCAGGTCCAGGGCCCGGCGGGGGAGGGACAATGAGCAGTTCTTC. This translates into CASRSRARRGRDNEQFF. The rearrangement links TRBV5-1 to TRBJ2-1; 7 nucleotides align to TRBD2. The CDR3 length is 17 residues. With 5 bases clipped from V and 5 bases from J, the junction kept 16 bases outside the gene matches. CDR1 and CDR2 from the germline V gene are SGHRS and YFSETQ.